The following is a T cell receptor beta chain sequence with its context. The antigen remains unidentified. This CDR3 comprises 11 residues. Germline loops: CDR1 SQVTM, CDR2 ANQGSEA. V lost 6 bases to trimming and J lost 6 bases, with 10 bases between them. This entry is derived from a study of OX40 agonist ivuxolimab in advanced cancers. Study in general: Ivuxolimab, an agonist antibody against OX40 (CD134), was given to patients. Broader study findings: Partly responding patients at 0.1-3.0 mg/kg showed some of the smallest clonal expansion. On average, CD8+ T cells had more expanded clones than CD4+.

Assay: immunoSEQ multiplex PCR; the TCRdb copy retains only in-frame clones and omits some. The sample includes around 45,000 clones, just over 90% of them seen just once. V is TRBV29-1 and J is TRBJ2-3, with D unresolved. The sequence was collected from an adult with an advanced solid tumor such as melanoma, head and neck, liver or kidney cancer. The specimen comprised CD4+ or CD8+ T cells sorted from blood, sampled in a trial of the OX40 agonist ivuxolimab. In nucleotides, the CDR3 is TGCAGCGTCCCAGGAACGGATACGCAGTATTTT. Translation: CSVPGTDTQYF.